What follows are 11 T cell receptor beta chains derived from one specimen sequenced in a study of shared clonotypes between healthy human individuals. Sequencing used immunoSEQ multiplex PCR; TCRdb keeps in-frame clones, though not all of them. The table includes about 2 million clones, approximately 95% detected once. Naive-designated CD8 cells lacked CD45RO, were positively enriched for CCR7, and omitted terminally differentiated effector memory CD45RA+ cells. The sample comprised naive CD8+ T cells sorted from blood. These receptors were obtained from a young man in good health.

The chain carries TRBV10-1 and TRBJ2-2; unclear D gene. CDR1 WNHNN and CDR2 SYGVQD come from the germline V gene (reference sequence). The CDR3 has 12 amino acids. Trimming stripped 2 bases from V and 7 bases from J, with 5 bases between. The CDR3 DNA reads TGCGCCAGCAGTGAGGGTGTCGGGGAGCTGTTTTTT. Encoded protein: CASSEGVGELFF.

In the case of this clone: Other DNA sequences in the same sample also yield this CDR3. The chain couples TRBV27 to TRBJ2-1; D is perhaps TRBD2 (5 bases). The CDR3 consists of 13 residues. Germline V gene data show CDR1 as MNHEY and CDR2 as SMNVEV (reference sequence). V lost 2 bases and J 5 bases, leaving 7 bases between the germline ends. The CDR3 DNA reads as TGTGCCAGCAGTTTAGAGGGAGACAATGAGCAGTTCTTC. The encoded protein is CASSLEGDNEQFF.

The chain is built from TRBV6-1 and TRBJ2-7, with D perhaps assigned TRBD1 or TRBD2 (5 bases each). The V gene's germline CDR1 is MNHNS and CDR2 SASEGT. Deletions cut 2 bases from V and 2 bases from J, with 13 bases between. The CDR3 length is 15 residues. CDR3 nucleotides: TGTGCCAGCAGTGAACGAGGGGACGGCGCCTACGAGCAGTACTTC. Encoded protein: CASSERGDGAYEQYF.

The chain recombines TRBV9 with TRBJ1-4, with no clear D. The ends were cut back, 3 bases at V and 9 bases at J, with 21 bases in the middle. The CDR3 is made up of 16 amino acids. Germline V gives CDR1 SGDLS, CDR2 YYNGEE. The CDR3 region has the DNA TGTGCCAGCAGCGCCTCCGGGGAGGGCATTTTCCAAAAACTGTTTTTT. Translating it yields CASSASGEGIFQKLFF.

Only a few counts were recorded for this clone. The V call is TRBV9, the J call TRBJ1-5; 7 positions agree with TRBD1. The CDR3 has 15 amino acids. Unmatched junction bases numbered 3, after V lost 0 bases and J lost 3 bases. Per germline, CDR1 SGDLS and CDR2 YYNGEE. The DNA for the CDR3 is TGTGCCAGCAGCGTAGAGGGACAGATCAATCAGCCCCAGCATTTT. Residues: CASSVEGQINQPQHF.

The chain combines TRBV7-8 with TRBJ2-7; TRBD2 aligns across 12 bases. The CDR3 spans 16 residues. Trimming at V came to 5 bases and at J to 3 bases, leaving 8 bases not matched to a gene. CDR1 SGHVS and CDR2 FQNEAQ come from the germline V gene. As DNA, the CDR3 is TGTGCCAGCAGCACTCGACTAGCGGGGGATAACTACGAGCAGTACTTC. Its protein is CASSTRLAGDNYEQYF.

The rearrangement uses TRBV7-9 and TRBJ2-1; D is unclear. This CDR3 spans 16 amino acids. The germline V gene has CDR1 SEHNR and CDR2 FQNEAQ (reference sequence). V lost 2 bases to trimming and J lost 0 bases, with 11 bases between them. CDR3 nucleotide sequence: TGTGCCAGCAGCTTACCAGAGGCCGGCTCCTACAATGAGCAGTTCTTC. Amino acids: CASSLPEAGSYNEQFF.

For this clone: The sample contains more than one DNA sequence encoding this CDR3. The chain couples TRBV10-3 to TRBJ2-1; D is unresolved. Trimming took off 0 bases at V and 5 bases at J, with 2 bases between the two ends. The CDR3 extends over 12 amino acids. Germline CDR1 ENHRY, CDR2 SYGVKD. CDR3 protein: CAISESDNEQFF. CDR3 nucleotide sequence: TGTGCCATCAGTGAGTCCGACAATGAGCAGTTCTTC.

The V gene is TRBV7-9, the J gene TRBJ1-1, with a possible D match to TRBD1 (5 bases). The CDR3 has 14 amino acids. V was cut by 5 bases and J by 6 bases, with 16 bases left in between. Germline-derived CDR1 and CDR2 are SEHNR and FQNEAQ (reference sequence). The CDR3 protein is CASSEAPRDAEAFF. For the CDR3, the DNA is TGTGCCAGCAGCGAGGCCCCCAGGGACGCTGAAGCTTTCTTT. The complete variable domain, with remaining parts taken from reference TRBV7-9 and TRBJ1-1, reads DTGVSQNPRHKITKRGQNVTFRCDPISEHNRLYWYRQTLGQGPEFLTYFQNEAQLEKSRLLSDRFSAERPKGSFSTLEIQRTEQGDSAMYLCASSEAPRDAEAFFGQGTRLTVV.

The table lists this clone with a count of one. The chain is built from TRBV27 and TRBJ2-3, with D possibly called TRBD1 or TRBD2 (6 bases each). Germline CDR1 reads MNHEY; CDR2 reads SMNVEV (reference sequence). CDR3 length: 15 residues. The V end was cut by 6 bases, the J end by 6 bases, with 19 bases between. Written as DNA, the CDR3 is TGTGCCAGCAGAATCGGGGGCGGGTCGGCGGATACGCAGTATTTT. This encodes CASRIGGGSADTQYF.

This clone was counted once. The sample contains more than one DNA sequence encoding this CDR3. The chain has TRBV11-2 and TRBJ2-7; 7 nucleotides agree with TRBD2. The CDR3 extends over 13 amino acids. The ends lost 5 bases at V and 3 bases at J; junction bases unmatched: 4. Germline CDR1 SGHAT, CDR2 FQNNGV. Here the CDR3 DNA reads TGTGCCAGCAGCCCTGGACTAGTCTACGAGCAGTACTTC. This codes for CASSPGLVYEQYF.